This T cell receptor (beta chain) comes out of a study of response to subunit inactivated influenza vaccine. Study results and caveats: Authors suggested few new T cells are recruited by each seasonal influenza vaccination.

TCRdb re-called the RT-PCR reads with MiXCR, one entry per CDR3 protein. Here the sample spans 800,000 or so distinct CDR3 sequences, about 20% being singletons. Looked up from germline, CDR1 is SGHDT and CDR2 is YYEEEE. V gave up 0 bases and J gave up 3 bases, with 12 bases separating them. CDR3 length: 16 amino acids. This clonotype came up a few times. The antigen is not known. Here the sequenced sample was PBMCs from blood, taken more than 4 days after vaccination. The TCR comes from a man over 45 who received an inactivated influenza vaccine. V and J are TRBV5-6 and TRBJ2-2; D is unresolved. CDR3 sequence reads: CASSLVGRADTGELFF. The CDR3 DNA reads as TGTGCCAGCAGCTTGGTAGGTAGGGCCGACACCGGGGAGCTGTTTTTT.